This entry lists 17 T cell receptor beta chains sequenced from one sample in a study of regulatory dendritic cells for organ transplantation. The data were produced by immunoSEQ multiplex PCR, yet TCRdb's version contains in-frame clones alone and is incomplete. The sample carries some 40,000 clones, approximately 90% recorded once. Sequenced material: naive CD8+ T cells from blood. Subset noted: CD45RA+ naive T cells. Source of these receptors: a human donor in good health.

This chain joins TRBV15 and TRBJ2-3; TRBD2 might be the D (7 bases). Trimming took 0 bases from V and 4 from J, leaving 14 bases between them. Germline CDR1 is LNHNV and CDR2 is YYDKDF (reference sequence). The CDR3 covers 16 residues. CDR3 coding DNA: TGTGCCACCAGCAGAGATCGGGGGGCAGTCCCAGATACGCAGTATTTT. The encoded protein is CATSRDRGAVPDTQYF.

V and J are TRBV9 and TRBJ2-3, with 7 positions matching TRBD2. CDR1 is SGDLS and CDR2 is YYNGEE in the germline V gene. After removal of 5 bases from V and 0 bases from J, the junction contained 0 bases not matched to a gene. The CDR3 is made up of 13 amino acids. The CDR3 protein is CASRRGSTDTQYF. CDR3 DNA: TGTGCCAGCAGGCGGGGGAGCACAGATACGCAGTATTTT.

This CDR3 is CASSGQGEIYNSPLHF. DNA for the CDR3: TGTGCCAGTAGCGGACAGGGGGAAATATATAATTCACCCCTCCACTTT. The rearrangement uses TRBV19 and TRBJ1-6; 10 nucleotides align to TRBD1. Germline V gene lookup returns CDR1 LNHDA and CDR2 SQIVND (reference sequence). The CDR3 is 16 residues long. Germline trimming cut 6 bases from V and 4 bases from J; bases unmatched to any gene: 6.

The chain recombines TRBV29-1 with TRBJ1-5; TRBD1 matches at 11 bases. CDR1 is SQVTM and CDR2 is ANQGSEA in the germline V gene. V dropped 5 bases and J dropped 7; count of bases not matched to a gene: 4. This CDR3 region has 13 residues. Written as DNA, the CDR3 is TGCAGCGTTTGGACAGGGGGCCGACAGCCCCAGCATTTT. This translates into CSVWTGGRQPQHF.

CDR3 bases: TGTGCCAGCCGTGCGCGGGTCGCAGACCGCACAGATACGCAGTATTTT. Protein: CASRARVADRTDTQYF. V is TRBV27 and J is TRBJ2-3, with D perhaps matching TRBD2 (5 bases). Germline CDR1 reads MNHEY; CDR2 reads SMNVEV (reference sequence). With 8 bases removed from V and 1 base from J, the gap between germline ends came to 19 bases. The CDR3 is 16 amino acids.

V is TRBV6-5 and J is TRBJ1-1; a weak D match, TRBD1 (6 bases). V was shortened by 4 bases and J by 0 bases, with 12 bases between the two germline ends. The germline gives CDR1 MNHEY, CDR2 SVGAGI. This CDR3 is built from 15 residues. CDR3 sequence (DNA): TGTGCCAGCAGTTTGGAGGGGGTCATGAACACTGAAGCTTTCTTT. Amino acid sequence: CASSLEGVMNTEAFF.

The gene calls are TRBV16 and TRBJ1-2; unclear D gene. Germline loops: CDR1 KGHSY, CDR2 FQNENV. Trimming took 0 bases from V and 6 from J, leaving 2 bases between them. The length of the CDR3 is 11 residues. CDR3: CASSQSDGYTF. The CDR3 bases are TGTGCCAGCAGCCAATCGGATGGCTACACCTTC.

This clone was seen a handful of times. The V gene is TRBV27, the J gene TRBJ1-5; D gene uncertain. The germline V and J ends were trimmed by 5 bases and 5 bases, with 10 bases remaining between them. CDR3 length equals 13 residues. CDR1 is MNHEY, CDR2 SMNVEV, per germline (reference sequence). This CDR3 is CASSISGHQPQHF. The CDR3 DNA reads TGTGCCAGCAGTATCTCGGGTCATCAGCCCCAGCATTTT.

V usage is TRBV13 and J usage is TRBJ2-2; D possibly corresponds to TRBD2 (6 bases). Germline CDR1 reads PRHDT; CDR2 reads FYEKMQ (reference sequence). V lost 4 bases, J lost 4 bases, and 10 bases lay in between. This CDR3 has 14 amino acids. CDR3 coding DNA: TGTGCCAGCAGCTCACTGGGGGGCACCGGGGAGCTGTTTTTT. This sequence encodes CASSSLGGTGELFF. Variable domain in full (rest from reference TRBV13 and TRBJ2-2): AAGVIQSPRHLIKEKRETATLKCYPIPRHDTVYWYQQGPGQDPQFLISFYEKMQSDKGSIPDRFSAQQFSDYHSELNMSSLELGDSALYFCASSSLGGTGELFFGEGSRLTVL.

The chain is built from TRBV4-2 and TRBJ2-7; TRBD2 matches at 8 bases. The CDR3 runs to 16 residues. Unmatched junction bases numbered 6, after V lost 0 bases and J lost 2 bases. In germline, CDR1 is LGHNA, CDR2 YNFKEQ. CDR3 in DNA: TGTGCCAGCAGCCAAGAGTGGGGACTAGGGGCCTACGAGCAGTACTTC. Its protein is CASSQEWGLGAYEQYF.

V is TRBV12-2 and J is TRBJ1-6; the D call of TRBD1 is as the table states it, not checked on the DNA. TRBV12-2 is recorded as a pseudogene. The CDR3 is 21 amino acids. DNA for the CDR3: TGTGCAAGTCGCTTAACCCCCCGGCGTAAGGACACCTTGGACTATAATTCACCCCTCCACTTT. Encoded protein: CASRLTPRRKDTLDYNSPLHF.

The J gene is TRBJ1-1, the V gene TRBV7-6; D not resolved. Germline V gene lookup returns CDR1 SGHVS and CDR2 FNYEAQ. The CDR3 extends over 13 amino acids. Trimming stripped 5 bases from V and 4 bases from J, with 11 bases between. CDR3 region: CASSPGPFTEAFF. The CDR3 DNA is TGTGCCAGCAGCCCGGGTCCATTCACTGAAGCTTTCTTT.

The gene calls are TRBV7-3 and TRBJ2-7, with D uncertain. V gave up 1 base and J gave up 1 base, with 8 bases separating them. There are 14 residues in the CDR3. Germline V gene data show CDR1 as SGHTA and CDR2 as FQGTGA. The CDR3, as DNA: TGTGCCAGCAGCTTAATTGGCGGATCCTACGAGCAGTACTTC. Encoded protein: CASSLIGGSYEQYF.

The gene calls are TRBV7-9 and TRBJ2-1, with 8 nucleotides matching TRBD1. After removal of 3 bases from V and 2 bases from J, the junction contained 3 bases not matched to a gene. CDR1 is SEHNR, CDR2 FQNEAQ, per germline (reference sequence). This CDR3 contains 15 residues. The CDR3 reads CASSLAQGAYNEQFF. CDR3 sequence (DNA): TGTGCCAGCAGCTTGGCACAGGGGGCCTACAATGAGCAGTTCTTC. The full variable domain, rest sourced from reference TRBV7-9 and TRBJ2-1, is DTGVSQNPRHKITKRGQNVTFRCDPISEHNRLYWYRQTLGQGPEFLTYFQNEAQLEKSRLLSDRFSAERPKGSFSTLEIQRTEQGDSAMYLCASSLAQGAYNEQFFGPGTRLTVL.

The CDR3 nucleotides are TGTGCCAGCAGCTTAACCGGCGGGGGGGGTTTAGATACGCAGTATTTT. Translation: CASSLTGGGGLDTQYF. The J gene is TRBJ2-3, the V gene TRBV7-2, with 9 bases aligning to TRBD2. This CDR3 is 16 amino acids long. Germline lookup yields CDR1 SGHTA and CDR2 FQGNSA. V was clipped by 2 bases and J by 5 bases; unmatched bases: 8. The full variable domain, completed using reference TRBV7-2 and TRBJ2-3, is GAGVSQSPSNKVTEKGKDVELRCDPISGHTALYWYRQSLGQGLEFLIYFQGNSAPDKSGLPSDRFSAERTGGSVSTLTIQRTQQEDSAVYLCASSLTGGGGLDTQYFGPGTRLTVL.

In its sample, this clone was seen once. The genes are TRBV5-1 and TRBJ2-1, with D possibly matching TRBD2 (5 bases). The V gene lost 5 bases and the J gene lost 5 bases, with 17 bases spanning the gap. Germline values: CDR1 SGHRS, CDR2 YFSETQ. This CDR3 spans 15 amino acids. CDR3 nucleotide sequence: TGCGCCAGCAGGAACACAGAGGGCCGACACAATGAGCAGTTCTTC. Translated, it gives CASRNTEGRHNEQFF.

The chain combines TRBV29-1 with TRBJ2-1; 8 bases are a match to TRBD2. This CDR3 is 19 amino acids long. The germline V gene has CDR1 SQVTM and CDR2 ANQGSEA. The V and J ends lost 5 bases and 3 bases, in that order; junction bases with no gene match: 21. The CDR3 loop is CSVIWLAHTGTRFYNEQFF. The CDR3, as DNA: TGCAGCGTTATTTGGTTGGCCCACACCGGGACTAGATTCTACAATGAGCAGTTCTTC.